This T cell receptor beta chain was sequenced during a study of T cell responses to AZD1222 COVID-19 vaccine. General study findings and limits: There were mostly white British donors and more females than males, and clonal diversity was possibly underestimated. A reported finding is that nearly half of spike-specific TCRs target unmutated variant regions. Regions 160-218 and 743-854 dominated among vaccine-associated CD4 TCRs spanning spike. Repertoires were obtained solely post-peak T cell response.

The repertoire was sequenced with immunoSEQ multiplex PCR; TCRdb's copy has only in-frame clones and lacks some. The sample lists around 110,000 clones; about 86% were seen once. On this clone: The antigen remains undetermined.

Sequencing used peripheral blood, obtained on day 0 of AZD1222 vaccination. This TCR came from an adult in good health.

The CDR3 DNA sequence: TGTGCCAGCAGCTTAAAGGGTACGGACTACACCTTC. It specifies CASSLKGTDYTF. This chain joins TRBV7-9 and TRBJ1-2, with no clear D. Trimming stripped 2 bases from V and 10 bases from J, with 11 bases between. The germline CDR1 and CDR2 sequences are SEHNR and FQNEAQ (reference sequence). This CDR3 is 12 amino acids long.